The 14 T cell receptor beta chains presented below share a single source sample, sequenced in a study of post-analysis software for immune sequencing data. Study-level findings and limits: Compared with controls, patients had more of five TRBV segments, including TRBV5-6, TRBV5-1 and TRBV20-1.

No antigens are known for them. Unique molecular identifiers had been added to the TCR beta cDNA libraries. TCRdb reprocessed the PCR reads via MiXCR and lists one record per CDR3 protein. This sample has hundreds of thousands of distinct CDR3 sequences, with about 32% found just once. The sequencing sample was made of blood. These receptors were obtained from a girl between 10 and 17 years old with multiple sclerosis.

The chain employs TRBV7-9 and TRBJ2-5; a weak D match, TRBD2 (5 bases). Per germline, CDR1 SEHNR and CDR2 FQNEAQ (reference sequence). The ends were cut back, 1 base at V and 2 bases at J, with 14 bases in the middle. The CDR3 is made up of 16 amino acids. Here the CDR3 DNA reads TGTGCCAGCAGCTTAGGGAAAGGAGGCGGGCAAGAGACCCAGTACTTC. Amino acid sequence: CASSLGKGGGQETQYF.

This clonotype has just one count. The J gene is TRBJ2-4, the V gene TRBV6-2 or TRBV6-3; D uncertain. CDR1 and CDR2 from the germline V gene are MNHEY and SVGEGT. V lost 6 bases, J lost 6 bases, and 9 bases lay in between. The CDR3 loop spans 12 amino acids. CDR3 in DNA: TGTGCCAGCAGAACGGGCCCAAACATTCAGTACTTC. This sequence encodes CASRTGPNIQYF.

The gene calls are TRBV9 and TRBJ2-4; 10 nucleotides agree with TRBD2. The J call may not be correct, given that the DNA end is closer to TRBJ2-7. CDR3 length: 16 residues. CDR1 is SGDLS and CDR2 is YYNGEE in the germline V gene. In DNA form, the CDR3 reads TGTGCCAGCAGCGTAGGCCCTAGCGGGGGACCCTACGAGCAGTACTTC. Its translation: CASSVGPSGGPYEQYF.

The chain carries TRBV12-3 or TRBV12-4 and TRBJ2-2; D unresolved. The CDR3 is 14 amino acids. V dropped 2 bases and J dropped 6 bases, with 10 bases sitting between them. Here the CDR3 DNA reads TGTGCCAGCAGTTTACAGGCTCTAGCCGGGGAGCTGTTTTTT. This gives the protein CASSLQALAGELFF.

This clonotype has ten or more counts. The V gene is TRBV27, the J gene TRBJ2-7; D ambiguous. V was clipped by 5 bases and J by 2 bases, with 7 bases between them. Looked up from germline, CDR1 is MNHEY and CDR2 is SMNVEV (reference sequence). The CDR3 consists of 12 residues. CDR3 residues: CASSPSPYEQYF. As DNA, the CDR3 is TGTGCCAGCAGTCCAAGTCCCTACGAGCAGTACTTC.

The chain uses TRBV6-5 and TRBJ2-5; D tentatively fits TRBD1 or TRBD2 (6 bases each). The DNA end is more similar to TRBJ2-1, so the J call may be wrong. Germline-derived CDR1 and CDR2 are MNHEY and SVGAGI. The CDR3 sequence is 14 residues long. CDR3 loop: CASSYSGGWETQFF. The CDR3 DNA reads TGTGCCAGCAGTTACTCAGGGGGGTGGGAGACCCAGTTCTTC.

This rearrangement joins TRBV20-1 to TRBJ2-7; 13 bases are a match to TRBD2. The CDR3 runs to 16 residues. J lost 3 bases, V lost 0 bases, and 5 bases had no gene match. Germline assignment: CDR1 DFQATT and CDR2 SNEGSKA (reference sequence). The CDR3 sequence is CSARDSTSGRVYEQYF. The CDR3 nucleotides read TGCAGTGCTAGAGATTCAACTAGCGGGAGGGTCTACGAGCAGTACTTC.

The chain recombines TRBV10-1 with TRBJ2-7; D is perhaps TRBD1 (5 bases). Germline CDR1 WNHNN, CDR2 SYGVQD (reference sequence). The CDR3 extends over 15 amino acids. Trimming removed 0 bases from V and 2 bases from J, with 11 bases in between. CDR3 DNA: TGCGCCAGCAGTGAGTCAAGGGGATTGGCCTACGAGCAGTACTTC. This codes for CASSESRGLAYEQYF.

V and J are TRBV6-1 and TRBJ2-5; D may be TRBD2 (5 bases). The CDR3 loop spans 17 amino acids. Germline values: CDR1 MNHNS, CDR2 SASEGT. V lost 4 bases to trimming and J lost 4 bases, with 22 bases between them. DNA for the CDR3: TGTGCCAGCAGTGCCCTAACGGTTAGCGTCTTTGGAGAGACCCAGTACTTC. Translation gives CASSALTVSVFGETQYF.

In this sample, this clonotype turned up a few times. CDR3 DNA: TGTGCCAGCAGGTCGACAGGGGGCAGATCTTACGGCAAAAACATTCAGTACTTC. Residues: CASRSTGGRSYGKNIQYF. J is TRBJ2-4 and V is TRBV6-1; 10 bases agree with TRBD1. CDR3 length equals 18 residues. Trimming took 6 bases from V and 3 from J; bases not matched to a gene: 14. Germline CDR1 is MNHNS and CDR2 is SASEGT.

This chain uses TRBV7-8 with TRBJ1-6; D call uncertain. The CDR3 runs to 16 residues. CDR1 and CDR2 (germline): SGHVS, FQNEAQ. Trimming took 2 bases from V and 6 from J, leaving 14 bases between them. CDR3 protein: CASSLSVGQLNSPLHF. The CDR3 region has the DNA TGTGCCAGCAGCTTAAGCGTCGGGCAGCTTAATTCACCCCTCCACTTT. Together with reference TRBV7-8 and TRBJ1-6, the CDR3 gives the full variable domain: GAGVSQSPRYKVAKRGQDVALRCDPISGHVSLFWYQQALGQGPEFLTYFQNEAQLDKSGLPSDRFFAERPEGSVSTLKIQRTQQEDSAVYLCASSLSVGQLNSPLHFGNGTRLTVT.

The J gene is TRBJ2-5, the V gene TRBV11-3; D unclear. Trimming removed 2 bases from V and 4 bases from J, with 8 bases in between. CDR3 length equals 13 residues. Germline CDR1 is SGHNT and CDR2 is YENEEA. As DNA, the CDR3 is TGTGCCAGCAGCTTAAATCCGGGAGAGACCCAGTACTTC. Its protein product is CASSLNPGETQYF.

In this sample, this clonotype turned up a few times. The CDR3 loop reads CASSWVGGRAQPYEQYF. CDR3 in DNA: TGTGCCAGCAGTTGGGTAGGGGGGAGGGCGCAACCCTACGAGCAGTACTTC. J is TRBJ2-7 and V is TRBV27, with D maybe TRBD2 (7 bases). CDR1 and CDR2 (germline): MNHEY, SMNVEV (reference sequence). The CDR3 has 17 residues. With 4 bases removed from V and 2 bases from J, the gap between germline ends came to 21 bases.

CDR3 sequence: CASSLWSGGADEQFF. CDR3 nucleotides: TGTGCCAGCAGTTTATGGAGCGGGGGGGCAGATGAGCAGTTCTTC. The chain is built from TRBV28 and TRBJ2-1, with 10 bases fitting TRBD2. Germline values: CDR1 MDHEN, CDR2 SYDVKM. The J segment lost 8 bases and the V segment lost 0 bases, leaving 4 bases of the junction unmatched. The CDR3 covers 15 residues. Complete variable domain (other parts from reference TRBV28 and TRBJ2-1): DVKVTQSSRYLVKRTGEKVFLECVQDMDHENMFWYRQDPGLGLRLIYFSYDVKMKEKGDIPEGYSVSREKKERFSLILESASTNQTSMYLCASSLWSGGADEQFFGPGTRLTVL.